This TCR beta chain is from a study of blood T cells in healthy people across ages. The authors ran a second PCR of about 6 to 12 cycles using a sample-barcoded 5' primer and a J-beta primer mix. TCRdb reprocessed the 5' RACE reads via MiXCR and lists one record per CDR3 protein. The data hold around 1,800,000 distinct CDR3 sequences, with 39% observed a single time. The CDR3 runs 14 residues. V was cut by 0 bases and J by 7 bases, with 9 bases left in between. The germline CDR1 and CDR2 sequences are LGHNA and YSLEER. Study results and caveats: Versus aged donors, long-lived donors had higher diversity and more naive CD4+ cells.

For this clonotype: No antigen is known for it.

Sequencing was done on a sample of blood. V and J are TRBV4-3 and TRBJ2-2; D is unclear. The clonotype comes from a human donor in good health. CDR3 loop: CASSQEAYFGELFF. The CDR3 coding sequence is TGCGCCAGCAGCCAAGAGGCATATTTCGGGGAGCTGTTTTTT.